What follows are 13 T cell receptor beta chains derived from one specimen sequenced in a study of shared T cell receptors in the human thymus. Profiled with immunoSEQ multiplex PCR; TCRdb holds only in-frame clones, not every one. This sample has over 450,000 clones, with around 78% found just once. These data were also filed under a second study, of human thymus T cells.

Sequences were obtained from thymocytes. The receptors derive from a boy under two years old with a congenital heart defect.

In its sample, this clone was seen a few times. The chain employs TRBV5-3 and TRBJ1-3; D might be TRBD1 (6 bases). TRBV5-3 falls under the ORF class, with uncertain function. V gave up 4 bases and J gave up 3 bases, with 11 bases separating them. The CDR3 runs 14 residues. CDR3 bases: TGTGCCAGAAGCCCATTAGGGGGTGGAAACACCATATATTTT. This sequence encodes CARSPLGGGNTIYF.

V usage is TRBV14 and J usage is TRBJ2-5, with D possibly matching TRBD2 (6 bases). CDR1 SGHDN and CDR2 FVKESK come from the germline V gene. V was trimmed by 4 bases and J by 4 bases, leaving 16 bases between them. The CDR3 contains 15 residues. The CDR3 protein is CASSRLPRELETQYF. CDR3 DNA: TGTGCCAGCAGCCGCCTCCCCCGGGAGTTAGAGACCCAGTACTTC.

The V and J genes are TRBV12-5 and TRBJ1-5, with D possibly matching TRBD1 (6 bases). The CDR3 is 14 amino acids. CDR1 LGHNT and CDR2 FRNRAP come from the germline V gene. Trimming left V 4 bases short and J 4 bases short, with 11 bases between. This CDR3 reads CASGSLDRNQPQHF. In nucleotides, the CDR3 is TGTGCTAGTGGTTCCCTTGACAGGAATCAGCCCCAGCATTTT.

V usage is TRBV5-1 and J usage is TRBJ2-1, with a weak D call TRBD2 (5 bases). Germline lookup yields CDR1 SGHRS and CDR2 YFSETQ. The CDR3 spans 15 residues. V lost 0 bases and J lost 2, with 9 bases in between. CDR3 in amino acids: CASSLGAEAYNEQFF. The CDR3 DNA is TGCGCCAGCAGCTTGGGGGCGGAGGCCTACAATGAGCAGTTCTTC.

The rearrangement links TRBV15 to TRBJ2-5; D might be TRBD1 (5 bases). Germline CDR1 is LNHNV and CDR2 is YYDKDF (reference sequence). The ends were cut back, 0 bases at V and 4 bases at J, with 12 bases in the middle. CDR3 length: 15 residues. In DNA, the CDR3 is TGTGCCACCAGCAGAGATAGGACACAGTTAGAGACCCAGTACTTC. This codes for CATSRDRTQLETQYF.

This CDR3 is CASSLRAAGADHYNEQFF. Here the CDR3 DNA reads TGTGCCAGCAGTTTAAGGGCGGCGGGAGCGGACCACTACAATGAGCAGTTCTTC. The chain has TRBV27 and TRBJ2-1, with 7 bases that match TRBD2. The CDR3 is 18 amino acids. Germline CDR1 reads MNHEY; CDR2 reads SMNVEV (reference sequence). V lost 2 bases to trimming and J lost 3 bases; unmatched junction nucleotides: 13.

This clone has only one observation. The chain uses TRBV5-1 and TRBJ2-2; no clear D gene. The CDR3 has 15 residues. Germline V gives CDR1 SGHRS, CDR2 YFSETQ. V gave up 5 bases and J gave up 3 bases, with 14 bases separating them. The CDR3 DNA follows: TGCGCCAGCAGGCGAAGAAACCACGACACCGGGGAGCTGTTTTTT. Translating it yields CASRRRNHDTGELFF.

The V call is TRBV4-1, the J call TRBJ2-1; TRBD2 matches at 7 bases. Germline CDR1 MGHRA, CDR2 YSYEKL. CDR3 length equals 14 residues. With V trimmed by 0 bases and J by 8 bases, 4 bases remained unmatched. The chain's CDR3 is CASSQEGAGDEQFF. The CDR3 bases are TGCGCCAGCAGCCAAGAAGGCGCGGGAGATGAGCAGTTCTTC.

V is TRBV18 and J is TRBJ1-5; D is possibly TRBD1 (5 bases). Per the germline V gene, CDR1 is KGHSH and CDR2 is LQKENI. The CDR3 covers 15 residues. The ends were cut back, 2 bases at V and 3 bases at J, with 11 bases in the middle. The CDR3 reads CASSPTGSLNQPQHF. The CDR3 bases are TGTGCCAGCTCACCAACAGGTTCTCTCAATCAGCCCCAGCATTTT.

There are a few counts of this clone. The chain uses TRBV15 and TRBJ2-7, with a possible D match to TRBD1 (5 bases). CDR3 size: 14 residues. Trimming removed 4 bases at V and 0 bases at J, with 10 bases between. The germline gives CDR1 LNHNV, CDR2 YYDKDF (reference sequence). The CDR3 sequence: CATSNPRGSYEQYF. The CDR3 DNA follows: TGTGCCACCAGCAACCCTAGGGGCTCCTACGAGCAGTACTTC.

CDR3 coding DNA: TGTGCCAGCAGTTTATATCCGGGGTTGAACACTGAAGCTTTCTTT. Translating gives CASSLYPGLNTEAFF. The genes are TRBV27 and TRBJ1-1, with D unresolved. Trimming removed 1 base at V and 0 bases at J, with 9 bases between. The germline CDR1 and CDR2 sequences are MNHEY and SMNVEV (reference sequence). The CDR3 consists of 15 residues.

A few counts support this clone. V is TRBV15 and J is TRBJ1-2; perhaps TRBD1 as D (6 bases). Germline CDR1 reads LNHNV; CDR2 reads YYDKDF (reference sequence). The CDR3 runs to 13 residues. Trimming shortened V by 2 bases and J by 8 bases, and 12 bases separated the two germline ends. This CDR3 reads CATSRNRERGYTF. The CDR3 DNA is TGTGCCACCAGCAGAAACAGGGAAAGGGGCTACACCTTC.

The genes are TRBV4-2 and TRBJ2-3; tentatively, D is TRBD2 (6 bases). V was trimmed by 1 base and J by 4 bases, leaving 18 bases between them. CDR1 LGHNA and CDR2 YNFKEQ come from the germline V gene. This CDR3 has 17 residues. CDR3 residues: CASSQGAGFWEADTQYF. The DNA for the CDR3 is TGTGCCAGCAGCCAAGGTGCGGGTTTCTGGGAGGCAGATACGCAGTATTTT.